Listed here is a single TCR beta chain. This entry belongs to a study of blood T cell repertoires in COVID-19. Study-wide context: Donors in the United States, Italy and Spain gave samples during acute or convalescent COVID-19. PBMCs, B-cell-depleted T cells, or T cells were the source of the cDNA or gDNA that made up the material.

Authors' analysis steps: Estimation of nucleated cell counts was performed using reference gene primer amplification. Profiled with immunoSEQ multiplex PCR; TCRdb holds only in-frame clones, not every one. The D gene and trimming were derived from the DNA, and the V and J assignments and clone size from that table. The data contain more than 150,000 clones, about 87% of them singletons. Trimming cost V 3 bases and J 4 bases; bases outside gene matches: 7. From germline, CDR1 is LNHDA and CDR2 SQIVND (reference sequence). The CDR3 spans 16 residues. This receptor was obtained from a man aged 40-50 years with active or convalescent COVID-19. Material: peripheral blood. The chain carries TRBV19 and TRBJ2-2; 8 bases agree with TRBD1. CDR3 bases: TGTGCCAGTAGTATTATCAGGGGGCAGAGCACCGGGGAGCTGTTTTTT. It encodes CASSIIRGQSTGELFF.